This TCR beta chain is from a study of regulatory T cells in long-lasting Graves disease. Study details: Positivity for TSH receptor antibodies plus over 5 years of antithyroid drugs meant persistent Graves' disease.

This CDR3 contains 15 residues. CDR1 and CDR2 (germline): SGHTA, FQGNSA. Deletions cut 1 base from V and 0 bases from J, with 8 bases between. Construction of the TCR beta libraries employed iRepertoire HTBI primers in conjunction with Arm-PCR of CDR3 regions. TCRdb reprocessed the multiplex PCR reads with MiXCR, giving one entry per CDR3 protein. The table has 400,000 or so distinct CDR3 sequences, about 20% seen once. Sample time point: persistent/refractory GD, antithyroid drugs over 5 years with positive TRAb. RNA from PBMCs was the source of the TCR library. This clonotype occurred many times. The sequence came from a female donor with Graves disease. The rearrangement joins TRBV7-2 to TRBJ2-3; the D is unclear. The material was peripheral blood mononuclear cells (PBMCs), obtained when the disease was refractory, from a patient treated with antithyroid drugs. The CDR3 here is CASSLVAGSTDTQYF. The DNA for the CDR3 is TGTGCCAGCAGCTTAGTGGCAGGCAGCACAGATACGCAGTATTTT.